Each of the 19 T cell receptor beta chains below was sequenced from the same sample in a study of blood T cell repertoires in COVID-19. Profiling relied on immunoSEQ multiplex PCR, and the TCRdb table lists in-frame clones only, not all of them. Seen here are approximately 80,000 clones, about three quarters observed once, and the top ten hold roughly 5.6%. Sequenced material: peripheral blood. The receptors stem from a middle-aged man with active or convalescent COVID-19.

V usage is TRBV5-8 and J usage is TRBJ2-3, with D uncertain. This CDR3 contains 14 residues. V was trimmed by 4 bases and J by 1 base, leaving 10 bases between them. Looked up from germline, CDR1 is SGHTS and CDR2 is YDEGEE. CDR3 region: CASSGLVGTDTQYF. CDR3 DNA: TGTGCCAGCAGCGGCCTGGTGGGCACAGATACGCAGTATTTT.

There are a few counts of this clone. This rearrangement joins TRBV6-5 to TRBJ1-1, with D hard to call. V lost 2 bases to trimming and J lost 0 bases, with 13 bases between them. Germline CDR1 and CDR2: MNHEY and SVGAGI. This CDR3 has 16 amino acids. The CDR3 protein is CASSYGVGGMNTEAFF. CDR3 nucleotides: TGTGCCAGCAGTTACGGGGTGGGAGGGATGAACACTGAAGCTTTCTTT.

This sequence joins TRBV28 and TRBJ1-2; D perhaps matches TRBD1 (6 bases). This CDR3 contains 12 residues. The V gene's germline CDR1 is MDHEN and CDR2 SYDVKM. Trimming took 3 bases from V and 8 from J, leaving 10 bases between them. The CDR3 DNA sequence: TGTGCCAGCAGTTTTAAGGGGGTGGGCTACACCTTC. Its translation is CASSFKGVGYTF.

The chain links TRBV3-1 (or the pseudogene TRBV3-2) to TRBJ2-7; 7 bases are a match to TRBD2. Germline trimming cut 1 base from V and 7 bases from J; bases unmatched to any gene: 16. The germline gives CDR1 LGHDT, CDR2 YNNKEL (reference sequence). This CDR3 region has 17 residues. The CDR3 loop reads CASSQVWAGEIGNEQYF. In nucleotides, the CDR3 is TGTGCCAGCAGCCAAGTTTGGGCGGGGGAAATCGGTAATGAGCAGTACTTC.

This clone was picked up one time. V gene TRBV5-1 combines with J gene TRBJ1-1, with 8 bases fitting TRBD1. The V and J ends lost 0 bases and 12 bases, in that order; junction bases with no gene match: 7. The CDR3 runs 13 residues. Germline V gene sequence: CDR1 SGHRS, CDR2 YFSETQ. The CDR3 sequence is CASSLEPGTGPFF. The DNA for the CDR3 is TGCGCCAGCAGCTTGGAGCCCGGGACAGGACCTTTCTTT.

The V call is TRBV3-1 (or the pseudogene TRBV3-2), the J call TRBJ1-3, with TRBD1 matching 7 bases. From germline, CDR1 is LGHDT and CDR2 YNNKEL (reference sequence). V lost 0 bases and J lost 8; bases outside the gene matches: 13. The CDR3 extends over 17 amino acids. Here the CDR3 DNA reads TGTGCCAGCAGCCAAGATCCTTTCTGGGGCAGGGGGGACACCATATATTTT. Residues: CASSQDPFWGRGDTIYF.

The V gene is TRBV18, the J gene TRBJ2-1; weak D call: TRBD2 (5 bases). The germline CDR1 and CDR2 sequences are KGHSH and LQKENI. V was trimmed by 2 bases and J by 5 bases, leaving 7 bases between them. This CDR3 is 13 amino acids long. This CDR3 is CASSPSRDNEQFF. CDR3 DNA sequence: TGTGCCAGCTCACCATCGAGGGACAATGAGCAGTTCTTC.

In this sample, this clone turned up a few times. The genes are TRBV9 and TRBJ2-1, with TRBD2 identical over 10 bases. The length of the CDR3 is 14 residues. Germline lookup yields CDR1 SGDLS and CDR2 YYNGEE. V lost 3 bases and J lost 12; bases outside the gene matches: 9. CDR3 DNA: TGTGCCAGCAGCGCTGGCGGGACTAGCGTCCGGCAGTTCTTC. Translated, it gives CASSAGGTSVRQFF.

The V and J genes are TRBV4-3 and TRBJ2-7; 8 nucleotides line up with TRBD1. After removal of 0 bases from V and 3 bases from J, the junction contained 4 bases not matched to a gene. The CDR3 contains 15 residues. The germline CDR1 and CDR2 sequences are LGHNA and YSLEER. In DNA, the CDR3 is TGCGCCAGCAGCCAAGACCGGACAGGGAACTACGAGCAGTACTTC. Translating gives CASSQDRTGNYEQYF.

The rearrangement joins TRBV24-1 to TRBJ2-3, with 8 bases matching TRBD1. The CDR3 covers 15 residues. The V gene's germline CDR1 is KGHDR and CDR2 SFDVKD. Trimming cost V 6 bases and J 6 bases; bases outside gene matches: 10. CDR3 sequence reads: CATSMRDRYIDTQYF. The CDR3 region has the DNA TGTGCCACCAGTATGCGGGACAGGTACATCGATACGCAGTATTTT.

V gene TRBV18 combines with J gene TRBJ1-4; unclear D gene. The V end was cut by 3 bases, the J end by 3 bases, with 11 bases between. CDR1 and CDR2 from the germline V gene are KGHSH and LQKENI. This CDR3 region has 15 residues. The CDR3 DNA sequence: TGTGCCAGCTCACCGGCGAGGGCCTCTAATGAAAAACTGTTTTTT. This translates into CASSPARASNEKLFF.

The V and J genes are TRBV12-3 or TRBV12-4 and TRBJ1-2; no clear D. V lost 6 bases and J 7 bases, leaving 15 bases between the germline ends. The CDR3 has 13 residues. The CDR3 DNA sequence: TGTGCCAGCAGCCCCACCTCGGTTGGTGGCTACACCTTC. Its translation: CASSPTSVGGYTF.

The chain links TRBV7-5 to TRBJ2-7; the table's D gene call, TRBD1, was not cross checked with the DNA. TRBV7-5 is recorded as a pseudogene. The CDR3 contains 16 residues. CDR3 sequence reads: CARSLASGTGIYEQYF. The CDR3 bases are TGTGCCAGAAGCTTAGCGTCCGGGACAGGGATATACGAGCAGTACTTC.

V usage is TRBV7-8 and J usage is TRBJ1-1; D is uncertain. This CDR3 spans 14 amino acids. The V gene's germline CDR1 is SGHVS and CDR2 FQNEAQ. V dropped 7 bases and J dropped 10 bases, with 22 bases sitting between them. The CDR3 DNA reads TGTGCCAGCACCCCCACCGGGAGTCCCCTAGGAGCTTTCTTT. It codes for CASTPTGSPLGAFF.

This clone appeared once. The V and J genes are TRBV5-7 and TRBJ1-2, with a possible D match to TRBD1 (5 bases). TRBV5-7 is annotated as an ORF whose role is uncertain. The CDR3 runs 17 residues. V was shortened by 6 bases and J by 0 bases, with 21 bases between the two germline ends. CDR3 region: CASNRTGGGPTNYGYTF. The CDR3 nucleotides are TGTGCCAGCAACAGAACGGGCGGGGGACCGACTAACTATGGCTACACCTTC.

The chain couples TRBV7-8 to TRBJ2-3; the match to TRBD1 covers 10 bases. The V and J ends lost 6 bases and 6 bases, in that order; junction bases with no gene match: 9. Germline V gene sequence: CDR1 SGHVS, CDR2 FQNEAQ. There are 15 residues in the CDR3. The chain's CDR3 is CASSLGQGRGDTQYF. The CDR3 DNA is TGTGCCAGCAGTTTGGGACAGGGGCGAGGGGATACGCAGTATTTT.

The gene calls are TRBV10-3 and TRBJ2-1, with 11 bases fitting TRBD2. With V trimmed by 2 bases and J by 9 bases, 6 bases remained unmatched. Germline V gene lookup returns CDR1 ENHRY and CDR2 SYGVKD. The CDR3 runs 15 residues. The CDR3 DNA reads TGTGCCATCAGTGAGATAGCGGGGGGGCAAAGTGAGCAGTTCTTC. This codes for CAISEIAGGQSEQFF.

The rearrangement uses TRBV5-5 and TRBJ2-7; weak D call: TRBD2 (6 bases). V lost 4 bases and J lost 1, with 12 bases in between. The V gene's germline CDR1 is SGHKS and CDR2 YYEKEE (reference sequence). The CDR3 runs to 14 residues. The CDR3 nucleotides are TGTGCCAGCAGCCGCGATGGGGGGTCCTACGAGCAGTACTTC. Translation gives CASSRDGGSYEQYF.

The chain joins TRBV3-1 (or the pseudogene TRBV3-2) to TRBJ2-1, with no clear D. Trimming left V 0 bases short and J 9 bases short, with 9 bases between. Germline V lookup: CDR1 LGHDT, CDR2 YNNKEL (reference sequence). CDR3 length equals 13 residues. This CDR3 reads CASSQDRTTEQFF. DNA of the CDR3: TGTGCCAGCAGCCAAGATCGCACTACTGAGCAGTTCTTC.